This is a list of T cell receptor beta chains from one sample in a study of T cell clonotyping in hematopoietic cell transplantation. TCRdb keeps only in-frame clones here, not all; method: immunoSEQ multiplex PCR. The sample carries over 8,500 clones, about 86% recorded once. The source material was PBMCs, sampled 180 days after allogeneic stem cell transplant. Receptors originate from a human patient who had an allogeneic stem cell transplant, so the T cells may come from the graft donor. The donor label of this sample is uncertain. Some clones in this sample may be carry-over from other donors' samples. Both conserved end residues are part of each CDR3. Fields, in order: V gene, clone size, CDR3 protein. A clone size is listed for some rows: how often the clone was seen (once, few, many), or a class if it is expanded.

v_call: TRBV19
clone_size: once
cdr3_aa: CASKNRGMLNTEAFF

v_call: TRBV6-1
clone_size: NA
cdr3_aa: CASNPGSTKSEKLFF

v_call: TRBV30
clone_size: NA
cdr3_aa: CAWSTGLAGGETQYF

v_call: TRBV9
clone_size: NA
cdr3_aa: CASSAGQGRTNEKLFF

v_call: TRBV7-3
clone_size: NA
cdr3_aa: CASSAGGGHNEKLFF

v_call: TRBV28
clone_size: once
cdr3_aa: CASSPQTADTQYF

v_call: TRBV14
clone_size: NA
cdr3_aa: CASSLTGSSSYEQYF

v_call: TRBV9
clone_size: NA
cdr3_aa: CASSGGTYYGYTF

v_call: TRBV7-9
clone_size: NA
cdr3_aa: CASMRGGAVSYNEQFF

v_call: TRBV5-1
clone_size: once
cdr3_aa: CASSSIGSQGNEQFF

v_call: TRBV7-2
clone_size: NA
cdr3_aa: CASSFQGADEKLFF

v_call: TRBV28
clone_size: NA
cdr3_aa: CASRPQDYSGNTIYF

v_call: TRBV7-6
clone_size: large
cdr3_aa: CASSLDGGGLEGYTF